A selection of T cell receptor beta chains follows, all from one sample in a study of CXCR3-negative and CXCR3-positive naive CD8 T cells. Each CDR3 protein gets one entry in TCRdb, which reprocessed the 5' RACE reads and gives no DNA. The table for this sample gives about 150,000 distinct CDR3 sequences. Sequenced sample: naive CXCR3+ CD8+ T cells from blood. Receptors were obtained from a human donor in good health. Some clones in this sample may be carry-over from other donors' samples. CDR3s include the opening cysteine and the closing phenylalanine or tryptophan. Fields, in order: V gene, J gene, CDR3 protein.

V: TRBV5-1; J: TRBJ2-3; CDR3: CASSAATSGDGTDTQYF
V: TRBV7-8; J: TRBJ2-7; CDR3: CASSLKGTHAYEQYF
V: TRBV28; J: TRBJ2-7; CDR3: CASSGTGAPPYEQYF
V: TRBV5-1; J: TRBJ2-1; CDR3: CASSVSSGTEQFF
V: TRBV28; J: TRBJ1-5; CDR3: CASSLIGGGNQPQHF
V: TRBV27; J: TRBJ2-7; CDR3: CASSSLGLPIYEQYF
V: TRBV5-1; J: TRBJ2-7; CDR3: CASSLTAFYEQYF
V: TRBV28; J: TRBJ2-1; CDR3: CASSLAPGLATNEQFF
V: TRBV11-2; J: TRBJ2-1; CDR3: CASSSTLYSGGPYNEQFF
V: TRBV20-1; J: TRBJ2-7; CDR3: CSARDGDRGGHEQYF
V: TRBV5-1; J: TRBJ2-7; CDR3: CASSSEGTSGNYEQYF
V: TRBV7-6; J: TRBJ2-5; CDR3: CASSFGRAQETQYF
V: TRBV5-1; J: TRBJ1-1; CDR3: CASSFSDRINTEAFF
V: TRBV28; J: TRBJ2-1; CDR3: CASSFTETGLENEQFF
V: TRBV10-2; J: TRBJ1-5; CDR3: CASSESFIGGFQPQHF
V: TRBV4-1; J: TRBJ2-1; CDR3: CASSQPSGVAPVF
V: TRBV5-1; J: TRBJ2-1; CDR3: CASSLEASGGGYNEQFF
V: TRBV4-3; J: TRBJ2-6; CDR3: CASSQDQRVGVNVLTF
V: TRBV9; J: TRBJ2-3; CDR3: CASSGRLAGLTDTQYF
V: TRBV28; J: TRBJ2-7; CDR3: CASSEKTGLSTYEQYF
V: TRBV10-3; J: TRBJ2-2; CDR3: CAISEREGRFGELFF
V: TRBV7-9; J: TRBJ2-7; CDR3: CASSSTTSSGTREQYF
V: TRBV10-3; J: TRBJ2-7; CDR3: CAISDGLAGVEQYF
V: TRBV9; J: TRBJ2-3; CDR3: CASSVGVATGTDTQYF
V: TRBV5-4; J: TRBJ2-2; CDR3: CASSLVQGGTGELFF
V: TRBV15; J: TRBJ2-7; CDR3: CATSSSLGTGIKSEQYF
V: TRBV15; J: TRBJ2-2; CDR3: CATGGSNTGELFF
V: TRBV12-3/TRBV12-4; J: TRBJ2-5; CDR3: CAIRTATQETQYF
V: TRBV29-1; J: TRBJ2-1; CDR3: CSGGTGTSNEQFF
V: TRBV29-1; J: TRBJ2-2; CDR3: CSVVTEGELFF
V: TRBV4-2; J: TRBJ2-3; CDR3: CASSQVPAGVSTDTQYF